This T cell receptor beta chain was identified during a study of cytomegalovirus exposure and HLA in healthy donors. Primers included in the PCR were 60 Vbeta and 13 Jbeta primers. Only in-frame clones appear in the TCRdb table, and some are missing; sequencing was by immunoSEQ multiplex PCR. The repertoire shows about 33,000 clones; the top ten hold 4.5% to 5%. This receptor was identified in a woman in her thirties or forties in good health and CMV-seropositive. Specimen: PBMCs.

CDR3 residues: CASTSGSAYEQYF. In DNA, the CDR3 is TGTGCCTCTACATCGGGTTCTGCCTACGAGCAGTACTTC. This chain joins TRBV30 and TRBJ2-7; D ambiguous. Trimming took 7 bases from V and 2 from J, leaving 15 bases between them. Germline CDR1 is GTSNPN and CDR2 is SVGIG (reference sequence). The CDR3 has 13 residues.